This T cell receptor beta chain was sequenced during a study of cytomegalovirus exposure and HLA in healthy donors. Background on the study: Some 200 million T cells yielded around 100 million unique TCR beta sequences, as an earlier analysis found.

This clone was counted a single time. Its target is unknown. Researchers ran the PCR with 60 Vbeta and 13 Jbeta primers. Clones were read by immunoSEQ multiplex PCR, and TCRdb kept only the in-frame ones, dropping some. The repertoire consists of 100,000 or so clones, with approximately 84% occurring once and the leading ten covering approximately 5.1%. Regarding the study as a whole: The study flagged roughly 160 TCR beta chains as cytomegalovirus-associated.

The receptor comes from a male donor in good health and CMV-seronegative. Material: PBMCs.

CDR3 sequence reads: CAHNKGPYNEQFF. The CDR3 DNA sequence: TGTGCCCATAATAAGGGGCCTTACAATGAGCAGTTCTTC. The V gene is TRBV10-3, the J gene TRBJ2-1; D is perhaps TRBD1 (5 bases). Between the trimmed V and J ends, which lost 11 bases and 4 bases, there was a span of 15 bases. Looked up from germline, CDR1 is ENHRY and CDR2 is SYGVKD. The CDR3 covers 13 residues.